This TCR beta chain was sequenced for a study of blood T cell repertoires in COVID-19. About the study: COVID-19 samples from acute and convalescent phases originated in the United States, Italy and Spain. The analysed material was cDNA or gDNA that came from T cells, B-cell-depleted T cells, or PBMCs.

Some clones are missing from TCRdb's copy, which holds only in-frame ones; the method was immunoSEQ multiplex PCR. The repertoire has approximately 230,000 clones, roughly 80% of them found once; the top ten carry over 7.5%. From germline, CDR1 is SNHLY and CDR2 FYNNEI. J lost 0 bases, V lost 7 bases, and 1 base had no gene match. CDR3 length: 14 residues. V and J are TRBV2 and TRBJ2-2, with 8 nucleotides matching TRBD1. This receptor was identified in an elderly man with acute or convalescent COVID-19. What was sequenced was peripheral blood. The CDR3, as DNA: TGTGCCAGCATGGACAGGGCGAACACCGGGGAGCTGTTTTTT. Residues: CASMDRANTGELFF.